This record concerns one T cell receptor (beta chain) sequence. This sample was taken from a study of blood T cell repertoires in COVID-19. Across the whole study: Whether acute or convalescent, the COVID-19 samples came from the United States, Italy and Spain.

Trimming cost V 6 bases and J 9 bases; bases outside gene matches: 7. The CDR3 runs to 14 residues. Germline V lookup: CDR1 SEHNR, CDR2 FQNEAQ (reference sequence). In the original workflow: Reference gene primer amplification in the assay estimated nucleated cell counts. Measured with immunoSEQ multiplex PCR; TCRdb has only the in-frame clones, and not every one. D and trimming were read from the DNA, whereas the V and J calls and clone size are those reported in that table. The data hold fewer than 250,000 clones, with 85% to 90% observed a single time. The source of this sequence is a woman in her sixties with acute or convalescent COVID-19. The chain has TRBV7-9 and TRBJ1-4; 10 bases line up with TRBD1. The sample consisted of peripheral blood. CDR3 residues: CASSPPGQGKKLFF. CDR3 DNA: TGTGCCAGCAGTCCACCGGGACAGGGGAAAAAACTGTTTTTT.